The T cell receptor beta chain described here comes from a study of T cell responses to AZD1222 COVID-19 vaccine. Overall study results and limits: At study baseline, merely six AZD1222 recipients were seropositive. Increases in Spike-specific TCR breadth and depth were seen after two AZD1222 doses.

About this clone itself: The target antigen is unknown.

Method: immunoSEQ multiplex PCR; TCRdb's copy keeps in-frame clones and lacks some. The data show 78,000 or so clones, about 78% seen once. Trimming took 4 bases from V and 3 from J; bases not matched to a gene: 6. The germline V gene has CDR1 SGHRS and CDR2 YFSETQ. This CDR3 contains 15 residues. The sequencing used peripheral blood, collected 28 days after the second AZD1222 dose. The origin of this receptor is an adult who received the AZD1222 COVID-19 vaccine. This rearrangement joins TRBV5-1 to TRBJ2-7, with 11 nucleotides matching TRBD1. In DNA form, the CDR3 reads TGCGCCAGCAGCCTCCGGACAGGGGGCATCTACGAGCAGTACTTC. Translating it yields CASSLRTGGIYEQYF.